This T cell receptor (beta chain) is from a study of blood T cell repertoires in COVID-19. Trimming took 3 bases from V and 4 from J; bases not matched to a gene: 12. Germline V gene data show CDR1 as SQVTM and CDR2 as ANQGSEA. The CDR3 consists of 15 residues. Some clones are missing from TCRdb's copy, which holds only in-frame ones; the method was immunoSEQ multiplex PCR. The sample holds some 290,000 clones, roughly 87% seen once. Material: peripheral blood. The chain carries TRBV29-1 and TRBJ2-7; TRBD1 aligns across 7 bases. The sequence was obtained from a woman aged 45-65 years who had recovered from COVID-19. CDR3 nucleotide sequence: TGCAGCGTTGATTGGAGGTGGACAGGACGGTACGAGCAGTACTTC. Its translation is CSVDWRWTGRYEQYF.